This TCR beta chain was sequenced for a study of T cell changes during pregnancy in multiple sclerosis. Profiling relied on immunoSEQ multiplex PCR, and the TCRdb table lists in-frame clones only, not all of them. The data contain approximately 50,000 clones, roughly 95% of them singletons. There are 16 residues in the CDR3. V lost 0 bases to trimming and J lost 7 bases; unmatched junction nucleotides: 5. Germline CDR1 SGHRS, CDR2 YFSETQ. The receptor comes from a female donor with multiple sclerosis, enrolled in a pregnancy study. Source: CD4+ T cells from peripheral blood mononuclear cells, taken in the third trimester of pregnancy. The chain joins TRBV5-1 to TRBJ2-1, with 12 bases lining up with TRBD2. CDR3 sequence reads: CASSLEASGGGNEQFF. CDR3 DNA sequence: TGCGCCAGCAGCTTGGAGGCTAGCGGGGGGGGTAATGAGCAGTTCTTC.